This section outlines one T cell receptor beta chain sequence together with its context. The antigen is not known. The data were obtained in a study of T cell responses to AZD1222 COVID-19 vaccine. The wider study: Second doses that came at about 4 or about 12 weeks were put together. Study-wide results and limits: Among the donors, most were white British and more were female, and clonal diversity was possibly underestimated. CD4 TCRs associated with vaccination spanned spike, dominating at 160-218 and 743-854. Baseline seropositivity characterized only a handful of AZD1222 recipients.

Looked up from germline, CDR1 is SGHAT and CDR2 is FQNNGV. The CDR3 extends over 15 amino acids. V shed 6 bases and J 2 bases; nucleotides not matched to a gene: 6. TCRdb's table, derived via immunoSEQ multiplex PCR, lists solely in-frame clones and lacks some. The sample has about 150,000 clones, over 75% seen once. The receptor was derived from an adult in good health. The specimen comprised peripheral blood, sampled on day 0 of AZD1222 vaccination. The J gene is TRBJ2-7, the V gene TRBV11-2; TRBD1 matches at 11 bases. In DNA, the CDR3 is TGTGCCAGCAGGTCACCGGGACAGGGGGCCTACGAGCAGTACTTC. This gives the protein CASRSPGQGAYEQYF.